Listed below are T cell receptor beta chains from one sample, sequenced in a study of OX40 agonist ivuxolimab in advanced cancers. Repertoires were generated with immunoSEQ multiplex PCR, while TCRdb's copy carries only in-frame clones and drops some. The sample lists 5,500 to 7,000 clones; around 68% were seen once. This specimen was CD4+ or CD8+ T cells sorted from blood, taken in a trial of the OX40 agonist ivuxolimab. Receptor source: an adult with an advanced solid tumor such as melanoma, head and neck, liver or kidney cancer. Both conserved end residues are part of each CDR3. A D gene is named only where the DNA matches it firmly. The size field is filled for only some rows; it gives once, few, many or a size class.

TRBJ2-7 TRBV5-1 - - TGCGCCAGCAGCTACGCCTACGAGCAGTACTTC CASSYAYEQYF
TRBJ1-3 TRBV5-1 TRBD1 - TGCGCCAGCAGCTTGGCACAGGGGGCTGGAAACACCATATATTTT CASSLAQGAGNTIYF
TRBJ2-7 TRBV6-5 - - TGTGCCAGCAGTTACTCGTTGAACAGGGACGAGCAGTACTTC CASSYSLNRDEQYF
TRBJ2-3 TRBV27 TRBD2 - TGTGCCAGCAGTTTTGGGTCGCGGGAGGGCCGCACAGATACGCAGTATTTT CASSFGSREGRTDTQYF
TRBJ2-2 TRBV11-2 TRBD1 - TGTGCCAGCAGCTTAGGGGGGACAGTCGTCGGTGCCGGGGAGCTGTTTTTT CASSLGGTVVGAGELFF
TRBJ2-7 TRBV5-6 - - TGTGCCAGCAGCTTAAGACAGACCTACTACGAGCAGTACTTC CASSLRQTYYEQYF
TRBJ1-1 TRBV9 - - TGTGCCAGCAGCGGACTGAACAGGGTCGAAGCTTTCTTT CASSGLNRVEAFF
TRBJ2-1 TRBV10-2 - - TGCGCCAGCAGTGAAGAGTGGAATGAGCAGTTCTTC CASSEEWNEQFF
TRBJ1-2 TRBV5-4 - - TGTGCCAGCAGCTTACGGAACAACGGCAACTATGGCTACACCTTC CASSLRNNGNYGYTF
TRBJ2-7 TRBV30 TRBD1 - TGTGCCTGGAGCGGACAGGGTACCTACGAGCAGTACTTC CAWSGQGTYEQYF
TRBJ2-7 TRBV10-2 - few TGCGCCAGCTACGATAGGGGGGGGGAGTACTACGAGCAGTACTTC CASYDRGGEYYEQYF
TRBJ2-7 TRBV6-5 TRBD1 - TGTGCCAGCAGGGGACAGGGCTTCGGCGAGCAGTACTTC CASRGQGFGEQYF
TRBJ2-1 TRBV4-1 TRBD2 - TGCGCCAGCAGCCAAGTAAGTGGGAGGGCACCGAATGAGCAGTTCTTC CASSQVSGRAPNEQFF
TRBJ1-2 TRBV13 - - TGTGCCAGCAGCCCTCAAACCGGGACCGACTATGGCTACACCTTC CASSPQTGTDYGYTF
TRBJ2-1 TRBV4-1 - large TGCGCCAGCAGCCAAGATATCGTCCTCGACAGTTTATACAATGAGCAGTTCTTC CASSQDIVLDSLYNEQFF
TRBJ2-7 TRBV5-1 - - TGCGCCAGCAGCTTTGGAGGGGTAGAGCAGTACTTC CASSFGGVEQYF
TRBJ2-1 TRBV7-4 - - TGTGCCGCGAGCCTGAGGACAGGAACACGGGAGGGCGAGGGTGAGCAGTTCTTC CAASLRTGTREGEGEQFF
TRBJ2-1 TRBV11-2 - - TGTGCCAGCAGCGACAGAGTTAATGGGTACAATGAGCAGTTCTTC CASSDRVNGYNEQFF
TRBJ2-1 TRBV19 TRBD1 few TGTGCCAGTAGACCACCGGACAGGGCGAGCTACAATGAGCAGTTCTTC CASRPPDRASYNEQFF
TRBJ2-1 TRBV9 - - TGTGCCAGCAGCGTAGAATTTCGGAGGGGAAATGAGCAGTTCTTC CASSVEFRRGNEQFF
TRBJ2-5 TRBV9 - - TGTGCCAGCAGCGTAGCGGGCAGCGAAGAGACCCAGTACTTC CASSVAGSEETQYF
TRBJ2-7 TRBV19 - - TGTGCCAGTAGTATCCTACCGGGACAAGGTTACGAGCAGTACTTC CASSILPGQGYEQYF
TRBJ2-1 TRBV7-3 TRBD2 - TGTGCCAGCAGCTTAAATGGCGGGAGAGCAAATGAGCAGTTCTTC CASSLNGGRANEQFF
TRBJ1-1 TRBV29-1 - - TGCAGCGTTGAGCTCGGGGGGGCCGGCACTGAAGCTTTCTTT CSVELGGAGTEAFF
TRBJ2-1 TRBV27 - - TGTGCCAGCCGCCAGGGGGGCGTCAACAATGAGCAGTTCTTC CASRQGGVNNEQFF
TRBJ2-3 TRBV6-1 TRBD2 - TGTGCCAGCACCCGGCTTGGGGGGAGGGCAGATACGCAGTATTTT CASTRLGGRADTQYF
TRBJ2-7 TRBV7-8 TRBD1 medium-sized TGTGCCAGCAGCCTCGACAGGGGTGACGAGCAGTACTTC CASSLDRGDEQYF
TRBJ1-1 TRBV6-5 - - TGTGCCAGCAACTTGCAGTTAATGGACACTGAAGCTTTCTTT CASNLQLMDTEAFF
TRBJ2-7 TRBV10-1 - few TGCGCCAGCAGTGAGTCTTTGGACTACGAGCAGTACTTC CASSESLDYEQYF